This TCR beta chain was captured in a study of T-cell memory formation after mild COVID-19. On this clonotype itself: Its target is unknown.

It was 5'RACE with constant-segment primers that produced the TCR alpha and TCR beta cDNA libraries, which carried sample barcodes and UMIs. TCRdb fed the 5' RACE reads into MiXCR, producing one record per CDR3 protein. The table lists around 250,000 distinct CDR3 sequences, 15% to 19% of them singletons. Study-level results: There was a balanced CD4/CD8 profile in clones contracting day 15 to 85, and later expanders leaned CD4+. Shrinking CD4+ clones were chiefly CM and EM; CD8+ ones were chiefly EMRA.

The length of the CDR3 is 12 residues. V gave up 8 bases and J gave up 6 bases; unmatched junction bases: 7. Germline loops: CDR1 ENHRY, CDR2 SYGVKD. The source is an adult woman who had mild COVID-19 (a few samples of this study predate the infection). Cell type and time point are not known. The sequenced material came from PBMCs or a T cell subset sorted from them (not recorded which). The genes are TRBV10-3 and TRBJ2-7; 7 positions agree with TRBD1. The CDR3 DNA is TGTGCCATCGGACAGGACGTTGGCGAGCAGTACTTC. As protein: CAIGQDVGEQYF.